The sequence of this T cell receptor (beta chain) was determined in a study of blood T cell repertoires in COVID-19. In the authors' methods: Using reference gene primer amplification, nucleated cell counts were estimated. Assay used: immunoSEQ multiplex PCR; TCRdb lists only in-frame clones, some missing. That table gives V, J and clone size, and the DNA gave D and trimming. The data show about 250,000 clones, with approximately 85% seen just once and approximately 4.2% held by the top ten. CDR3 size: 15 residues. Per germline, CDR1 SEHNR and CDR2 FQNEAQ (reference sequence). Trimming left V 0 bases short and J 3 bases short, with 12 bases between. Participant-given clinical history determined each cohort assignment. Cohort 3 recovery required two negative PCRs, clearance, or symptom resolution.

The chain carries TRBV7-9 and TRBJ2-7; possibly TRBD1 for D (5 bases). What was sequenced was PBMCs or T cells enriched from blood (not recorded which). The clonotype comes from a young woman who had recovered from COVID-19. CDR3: CASSLALSTDYEQYF. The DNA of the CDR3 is TGTGCCAGCAGCTTAGCCTTATCGACAGACTACGAGCAGTACTTC.